This T cell receptor beta chain was sequenced in a study of shared clonotypes between healthy human individuals. Using immunoSEQ multiplex PCR, the repertoire was profiled, and TCRdb retains in-frame clones only, with some absent. The sample carries 2 million to 2.5 million clones, roughly 92% recorded once. This CDR3 comprises 19 residues. Germline V gives CDR1 MDHEN, CDR2 SYDVKM. Trimming took 6 bases from V and 0 from J; bases not matched to a gene: 12. The rearrangement uses TRBV28 and TRBJ2-6; 9 nucleotides match TRBD1. The sequence derives from a man younger than 30 in good health. Some clones in this sample may be carry-over from other donors' samples. Source material: naive CD4+ T cells from PBMCs. Indicated subset: CD45RA+ positively selected. CDR3 loop: CASSSPTGTGTSGANVLTF. DNA for the CDR3: TGTGCCAGCAGCTCTCCCACCGGGACAGGGACCTCTGGGGCCAACGTCCTGACTTTC. Together with reference TRBV28 and TRBJ2-6, the CDR3 gives the full variable domain: DVKVTQSSRYLVKRTGEKVFLECVQDMDHENMFWYRQDPGLGLRLIYFSYDVKMKEKGDIPEGYSVSREKKERFSLILESASTNQTSMYLCASSSPTGTGTSGANVLTFGAGSRLTVL.